This T cell receptor beta chain was captured by sequencing in a study of cytomegalovirus exposure and HLA in healthy donors. Profiling relied on immunoSEQ multiplex PCR, and the TCRdb table lists in-frame clones only, not all of them. Of under 150,000 clones in the sample, around 84% are singletons; the top ten hold 8.5% to 9.5%. With respect to this clone: Its antigen is unknown.

This CDR3 has 14 amino acids. Germline CDR1 reads MNHEY; CDR2 reads SVGAGI. The ends were cut back, 0 bases at V and 1 base at J, with 6 bases in the middle. Whole-study results and caveats: Reportedly, diagnosis of cytomegalovirus status by the classifier showed high specificity and sensitivity.

The receptor was derived from a young man in good health and CMV-seropositive. Sequenced input: PBMCs. This chain uses TRBV6-5 with TRBJ1-1; D remains unclear. This CDR3 is CASSYSGSNTEAFF. CDR3 nucleotides: TGTGCCAGCAGTTACTCCGGGTCGAACACTGAAGCTTTCTTT.